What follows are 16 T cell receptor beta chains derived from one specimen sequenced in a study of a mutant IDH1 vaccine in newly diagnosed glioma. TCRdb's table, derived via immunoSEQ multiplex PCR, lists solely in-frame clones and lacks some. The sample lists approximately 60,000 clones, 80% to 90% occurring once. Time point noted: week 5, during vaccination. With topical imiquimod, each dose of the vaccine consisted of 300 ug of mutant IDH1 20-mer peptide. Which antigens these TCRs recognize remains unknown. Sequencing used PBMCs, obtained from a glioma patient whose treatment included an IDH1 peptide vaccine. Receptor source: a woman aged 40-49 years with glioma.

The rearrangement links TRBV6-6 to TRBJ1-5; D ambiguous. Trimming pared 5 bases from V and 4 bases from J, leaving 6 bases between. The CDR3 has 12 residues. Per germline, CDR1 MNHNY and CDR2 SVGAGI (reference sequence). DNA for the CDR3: TGTGCCAGCAGTCAGTTAAATCAGCCCCAGCATTTT. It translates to CASSQLNQPQHF.

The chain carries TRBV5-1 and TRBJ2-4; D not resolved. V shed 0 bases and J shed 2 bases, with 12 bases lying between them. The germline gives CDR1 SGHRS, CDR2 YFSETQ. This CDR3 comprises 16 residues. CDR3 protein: CASSLEGWRTKNIQYF. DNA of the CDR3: TGCGCCAGCAGCTTGGAAGGGTGGAGAACCAAAAACATTCAGTACTTC. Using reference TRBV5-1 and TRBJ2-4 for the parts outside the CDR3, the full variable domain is KAGVTQTPRYLIKTRGQQVTLSCSPISGHRSVSWYQQTPGQGLQFLFEYFSETQRNKGNFPGRFSGRQFSNSRSEMNVSTLELGDSALYLCASSLEGWRTKNIQYFGAGTRLSVL.

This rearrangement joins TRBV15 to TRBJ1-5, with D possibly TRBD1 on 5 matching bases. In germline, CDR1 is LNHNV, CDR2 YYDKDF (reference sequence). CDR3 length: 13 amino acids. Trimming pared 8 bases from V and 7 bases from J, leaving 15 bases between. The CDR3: CATCQGSSQPQHF. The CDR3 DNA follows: TGTGCCACCTGCCAGGGCTCCTCGCAGCCCCAGCATTTT.

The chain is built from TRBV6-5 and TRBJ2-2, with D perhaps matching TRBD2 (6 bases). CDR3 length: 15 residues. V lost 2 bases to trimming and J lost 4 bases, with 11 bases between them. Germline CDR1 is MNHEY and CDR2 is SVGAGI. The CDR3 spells CASSYGGTATGELFF. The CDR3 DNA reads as TGTGCCAGCAGTTACGGCGGGACCGCCACCGGGGAGCTGTTTTTT.

CDR3 region: CASSLPGTSGGADTQYF. In DNA form, the CDR3 reads TGCGCCAGCAGTTTACCCGGGACTAGCGGGGGGGCAGATACGCAGTATTTT. The chain couples TRBV5-1 to TRBJ2-3, with TRBD2 matching over 16 bases. V lost 5 bases and J lost 4; bases outside the gene matches: 7. The CDR3 has 17 amino acids. Per the germline V gene, CDR1 is SGHRS and CDR2 is YFSETQ. Filled out from reference TRBV5-1 and TRBJ2-3, the complete variable domain reads KAGVTQTPRYLIKTRGQQVTLSCSPISGHRSVSWYQQTPGQGLQFLFEYFSETQRNKGNFPGRFSGRQFSNSRSEMNVSTLELGDSALYLCASSLPGTSGGADTQYFGPGTRLTVL.

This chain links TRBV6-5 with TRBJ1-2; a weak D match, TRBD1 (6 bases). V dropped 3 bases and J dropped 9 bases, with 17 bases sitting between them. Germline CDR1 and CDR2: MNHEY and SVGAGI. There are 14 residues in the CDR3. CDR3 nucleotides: TGTGCCAGCAGTTATTCTAGTGGAGGGGGGAGCTACACCTTC. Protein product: CASSYSSGGGSYTF.

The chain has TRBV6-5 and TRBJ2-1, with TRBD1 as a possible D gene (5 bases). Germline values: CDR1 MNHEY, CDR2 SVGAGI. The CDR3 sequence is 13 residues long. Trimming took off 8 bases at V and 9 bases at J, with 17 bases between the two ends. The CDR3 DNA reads TGTGCCAGCCAGGGTTGGGGTACCAGTGAGCAGTTCTTC. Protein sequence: CASQGWGTSEQFF.

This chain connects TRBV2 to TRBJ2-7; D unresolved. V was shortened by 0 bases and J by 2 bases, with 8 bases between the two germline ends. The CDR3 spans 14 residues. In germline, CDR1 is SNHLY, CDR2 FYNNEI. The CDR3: CASSEAPATYEQYF. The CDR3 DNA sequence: TGTGCCAGCAGTGAAGCGCCAGCGACCTACGAGCAGTACTTC.

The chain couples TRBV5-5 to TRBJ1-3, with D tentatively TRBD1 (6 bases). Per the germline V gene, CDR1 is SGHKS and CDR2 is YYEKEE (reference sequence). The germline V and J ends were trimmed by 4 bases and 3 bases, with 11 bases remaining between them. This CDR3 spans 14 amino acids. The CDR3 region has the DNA TGTGCCAGCAGCCCCGGGACATTTGGAAACACCATATATTTT. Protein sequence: CASSPGTFGNTIYF.

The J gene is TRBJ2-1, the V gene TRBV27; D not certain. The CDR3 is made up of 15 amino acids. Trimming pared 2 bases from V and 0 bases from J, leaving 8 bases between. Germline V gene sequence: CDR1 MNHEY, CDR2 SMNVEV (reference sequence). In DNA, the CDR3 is TGTGCCAGCAGTTTAAGCTACCTCTCCTACAATGAGCAGTTCTTC. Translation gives CASSLSYLSYNEQFF.

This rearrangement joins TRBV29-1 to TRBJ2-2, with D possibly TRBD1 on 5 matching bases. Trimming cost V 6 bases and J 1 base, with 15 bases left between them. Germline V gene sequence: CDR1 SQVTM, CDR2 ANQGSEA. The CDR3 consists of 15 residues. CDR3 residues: CSVQGALGNTGELFF. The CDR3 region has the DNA TGCAGCGTCCAAGGGGCCCTAGGGAACACCGGGGAGCTGTTTTTT.

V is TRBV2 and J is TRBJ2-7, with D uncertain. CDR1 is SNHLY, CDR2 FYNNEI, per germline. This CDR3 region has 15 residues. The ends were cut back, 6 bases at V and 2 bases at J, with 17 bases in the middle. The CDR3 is CASSGAGDSAYEQYF. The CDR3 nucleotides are TGTGCCAGCAGCGGTGCTGGAGACTCCGCCTACGAGCAGTACTTC.

CDR3 in amino acids: CASSSLSPSGANVLTF. DNA for the CDR3: TGCGCCAGCAGCTCCTTATCCCCGTCTGGGGCCAACGTCCTGACTTTC. The V gene is TRBV5-1, the J gene TRBJ2-6; D is undetermined. The germline V gene encodes CDR1 SGHRS and CDR2 YFSETQ. V was cut by 3 bases and J by 1 base, with 11 bases left in between. The CDR3 spans 16 residues. Supplemented by reference TRBV5-1 and TRBJ2-6, the full variable domain reads KAGVTQTPRYLIKTRGQQVTLSCSPISGHRSVSWYQQTPGQGLQFLFEYFSETQRNKGNFPGRFSGRQFSNSRSEMNVSTLELGDSALYLCASSSLSPSGANVLTFGAGSRLTVL.

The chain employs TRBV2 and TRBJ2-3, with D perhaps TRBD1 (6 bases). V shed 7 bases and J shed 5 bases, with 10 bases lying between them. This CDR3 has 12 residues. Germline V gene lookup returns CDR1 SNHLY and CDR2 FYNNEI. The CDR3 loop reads CASNRAEDTQYF. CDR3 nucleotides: TGTGCCAGCAACAGGGCCGAAGATACGCAGTATTTT. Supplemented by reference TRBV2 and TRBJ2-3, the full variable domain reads EPEVTQTPSHQVTQMGQEVILRCVPISNHLYFYWYRQILGQKVEFLVSFYNNEISEKSEIFDDQFSVERPDGSNFTLKIRSTKLEDSAMYFCASNRAEDTQYFGPGTRLTVL.

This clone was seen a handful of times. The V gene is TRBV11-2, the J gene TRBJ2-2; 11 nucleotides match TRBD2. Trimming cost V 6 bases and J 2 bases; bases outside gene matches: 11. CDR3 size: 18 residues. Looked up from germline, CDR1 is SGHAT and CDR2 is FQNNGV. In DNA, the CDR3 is TGTGCCAGCAGACAACCTACTAGCGGGGGCCTAAACACCGGGGAGCTGTTTTTT. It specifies CASRQPTSGGLNTGELFF.

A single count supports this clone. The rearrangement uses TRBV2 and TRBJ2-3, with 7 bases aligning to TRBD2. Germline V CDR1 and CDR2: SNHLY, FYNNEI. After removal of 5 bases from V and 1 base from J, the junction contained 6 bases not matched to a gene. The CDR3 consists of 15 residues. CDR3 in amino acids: CASSLGRVRTDTQYF. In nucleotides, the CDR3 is TGTGCCAGCAGTTTGGGGAGGGTTCGCACAGATACGCAGTATTTT.